These 25 T cell receptor beta chains were sequenced from one sample in a study of blood T cell repertoires in COVID-19. The assay was immunoSEQ multiplex PCR, and TCRdb's table has in-frame clones only and misses some. The table records about 190,000 clones, under 85% of them present only once. Sequencing was carried out using peripheral blood. The source is a woman aged 40 to 49 with acute or convalescent COVID-19.

The genes are TRBV5-5 and TRBJ2-3; 11 bases align to TRBD2. Germline V CDR1 and CDR2: SGHKS, YYEKEE (reference sequence). The length of the CDR3 is 15 residues. V dropped 5 bases and J dropped 3; count of bases not matched to a gene: 5. The CDR3 loop reads CASRSSGGWTDTQYF. The CDR3, as DNA: TGTGCCAGCAGGTCTAGCGGGGGGTGGACAGATACGCAGTATTTT. The full variable domain, in which reference TRBV5-5 and TRBJ2-3 provide the parts outside the CDR3, is DAGVTQSPTHLIKTRGQQVTLRCSPISGHKSVSWYQQVLGQGPQFIFQYYEKEERGRGNFPDRFSARQFPNYSSELNVNALLLGDSALYLCASRSSGGWTDTQYFGPGTRLTVL.

This clone was seen once. The chain joins TRBV30 to TRBJ2-5, with D tentatively TRBD2 (5 bases). CDR1 and CDR2 (germline): GTSNPN, SVGIG (reference sequence). Deletions cut 3 bases from V and 4 bases from J, with 12 bases between. CDR3 length equals 13 residues. CDR3 sequence reads: CAWRVGGLETQYF. The CDR3 DNA sequence: TGTGCCTGGAGAGTAGGAGGTTTAGAGACCCAGTACTTC.

CDR3 in DNA: TGTGCCAGCAGCCCGAAGGGGGAGGGGGGGACTGAAGCTTTCTTT. Amino acid sequence: CASSPKGEGGTEAFF. The chain combines TRBV7-9 with TRBJ1-1, with D perhaps matching TRBD1 (6 bases). V was shortened by 5 bases and J by 5 bases, with 18 bases between the two germline ends. The CDR3 length is 15 residues. Germline loops: CDR1 SEHNR, CDR2 FQNEAQ (reference sequence).

This chain joins TRBV7-9 and TRBJ1-2; TRBD1 matches at 7 bases. The CDR3 has 13 residues. Germline V CDR1 and CDR2: SEHNR, FQNEAQ (reference sequence). V shed 10 bases and J 4 bases; nucleotides not matched to a gene: 9. The CDR3 region is CATSGGGVYGYTF. In nucleotides, the CDR3 is TGTGCCACTTCAGGGGGAGGAGTCTATGGCTACACCTTC.

V usage is TRBV18 and J usage is TRBJ1-1; TRBD1 might be the D (5 bases). Germline V gene data show CDR1 as KGHSH and CDR2 as LQKENI. With 1 base removed from V and 7 bases from J, the gap between germline ends came to 16 bases. The CDR3 is made up of 15 amino acids. The CDR3 sequence is CASSPLGRRNDEAFF. Here the CDR3 DNA reads TGTGCCAGCTCACCACTGGGGCGCAGGAATGATGAAGCTTTCTTT.

This clone has just a few counts. The chain is built from TRBV11-2 and TRBJ1-1; TRBD1 matches 9 bases. There are 16 residues in the CDR3. V shed 4 bases and J 6 bases; nucleotides not matched to a gene: 12. Germline CDR1 reads SGHAT; CDR2 reads FQNNGV. In nucleotides, the CDR3 is TGTGCCAGCAGCTCTCCGAGGGACAGGGAGAGGCCTGAAGCTTTCTTT. It translates to CASSSPRDRERPEAFF.

The rearrangement links TRBV19 to TRBJ1-4; 7 bases align to TRBD1. The CDR3 runs to 14 residues. Per germline, CDR1 LNHDA and CDR2 SQIVND (reference sequence). The J segment lost 4 bases and the V segment lost 5 bases, leaving 4 bases of the junction unmatched. The CDR3 loop reads CASSDDRVNEKLFF. DNA of the CDR3: TGTGCCAGTAGTGATGACAGGGTTAATGAAAAACTGTTTTTT.

This chain links TRBV6-5 with TRBJ1-3; D unclear. CDR1 is MNHEY, CDR2 SVGAGI, per germline. V gave up 8 bases and J gave up 0 bases, with 11 bases separating them. The CDR3 sequence is 14 residues long. The CDR3 loop reads CASAEVLSGNTIYF. CDR3 bases: TGTGCCAGCGCAGAAGTTCTCTCTGGAAACACCATATATTTT.

V usage is TRBV4-1 and J usage is TRBJ2-6; tentatively, D is TRBD1 (5 bases). This CDR3 is built from 17 residues. CDR1 and CDR2 from the germline V gene are MGHRA and YSYEKL. The ends were cut back, 0 bases at V and 4 bases at J, with 13 bases in the middle. The CDR3: CASSQEGRTGGANVLTF. The CDR3 DNA follows: TGCGCCAGCAGCCAAGAGGGTCGAACAGGCGGGGCCAACGTCCTGACTTTC.

The chain recombines TRBV30 with TRBJ1-4; no reliable D call. Trimming stripped 8 bases from V and 8 bases from J, with 9 bases between. The CDR3 is 10 amino acids. The V gene's germline CDR1 is GTSNPN and CDR2 SVGIG (reference sequence). Here the CDR3 reads CAGYGEKLFF. The DNA for the CDR3 is TGTGCCGGATACGGGGAAAAACTGTTTTTT.

The chain links TRBV2 to TRBJ1-1; a possible D gene is TRBD1 (6 bases). Germline CDR1 is SNHLY and CDR2 is FYNNEI. The CDR3 runs to 13 residues. The V end was cut by 6 bases, the J end by 0 bases, with 8 bases between. Here the CDR3 reads CASRTGMNTEAFF. The CDR3 coding sequence is TGTGCCAGCAGAACAGGGATGAACACTGAAGCTTTCTTT.

The rearrangement joins TRBV6-5 to TRBJ2-5; 8 bases agree with TRBD1. V was clipped by 6 bases and J by 1 base; unmatched bases: 7. CDR3 length: 15 residues. Germline CDR1 is MNHEY and CDR2 is SVGAGI. The DNA of the CDR3 is TGTGCCAGCAGCCCCCCAGGGGGCCGCCAAGAGACCCAGTACTTC. This codes for CASSPPGGRQETQYF.

The chain links TRBV10-1 to TRBJ2-7; D uncertain. Germline CDR1 and CDR2: WNHNN and SYGVQD (reference sequence). Between the trimmed V and J ends, which lost 8 bases and 4 bases, there was a span of 12 bases. The CDR3 consists of 12 residues. Here the CDR3 DNA reads TGCGCCAGCGGTGGCGGAACTTACGAGCAGTACTTC. Amino acids: CASGGGTYEQYF.

The V gene is TRBV5-4, the J gene TRBJ2-1; D uncertain. The CDR3 is made up of 14 amino acids. V was trimmed by 5 bases and J by 9 bases, leaving 18 bases between them. CDR1 SGHNT and CDR2 YYREEE come from the germline V gene (reference sequence). The CDR3 DNA follows: TGTGCCAGCAGAATGGTACCCCTGCTAGGTGAGCAGTTCTTC. It yields the protein CASRMVPLLGEQFF.

This clone was counted a few times. The CDR3 is CASSPGGIIIAEAFF. CDR3 DNA: TGTGCCAGCAGCCCAGGGGGGATCATAATCGCTGAAGCTTTCTTT. The chain uses TRBV5-6 and TRBJ1-1; TRBD1 aligns across 7 bases. J was trimmed by 6 bases and V by 4 bases; bases with no gene match: 12. The V gene's germline CDR1 is SGHDT and CDR2 YYEEEE. There are 15 residues in the CDR3.

The chain uses TRBV7-9 and TRBJ1-6, with no clear D. The CDR3 length is 14 residues. In germline, CDR1 is SEHNR, CDR2 FQNEAQ (reference sequence). Trimming took 3 bases from V and 13 from J, leaving 16 bases between them. The CDR3 nucleotides read TGTGCCAGCAGCTTCCCGGAGTTAGGCTCCCCCCTCCACTTT. Translation: CASSFPELGSPLHF.

The rearrangement joins TRBV29-1 to TRBJ2-7; D gene unclear. The V and J ends lost 7 bases and 6 bases respectively, with 19 bases between them. The CDR3 covers 13 residues. Germline V gene sequence: CDR1 SQVTM, CDR2 ANQGSEA. CDR3 sequence (DNA): TGCAGCGGCCTGGGTCAAATAACGGGCGAGCAGTACTTC. It yields the protein CSGLGQITGEQYF.

The rearrangement uses TRBV28 and TRBJ1-5; 9 positions agree with TRBD1. V was clipped by 6 bases and J by 6 bases; unmatched bases: 6. CDR3 length: 14 amino acids. Germline CDR1 MDHEN, CDR2 SYDVKM. The CDR3 loop reads CASSRDREIQPQHF. The CDR3 coding sequence is TGTGCCAGCAGCCGGGACAGGGAGATTCAGCCCCAGCATTTT.

This clone was seen a handful of times. The chain couples TRBV5-1 to TRBJ1-6, with TRBD1 identical over 7 bases. The V gene end was trimmed by 4 bases and the J gene end by 9 bases; junction bases not matched to a gene: 16. This CDR3 comprises 17 residues. Germline lookup yields CDR1 SGHRS and CDR2 YFSETQ. CDR3 bases: TGCGCCAGCAGCGGATCAGAGGGGCAGGGGGTTAGTTCACCCCTCCACTTT. Its translation is CASSGSEGQGVSSPLHF.

This rearrangement joins TRBV11-2 to TRBJ2-7, with D uncertain. The V end was cut by 4 bases, the J end by 4 bases, with 11 bases between. The CDR3 extends over 13 amino acids. CDR1 is SGHAT and CDR2 is FQNNGV in the germline V gene. The CDR3 DNA follows: TGTGCCAGCAGCTCGGAGCACTTATACGAGCAGTACTTC. Protein sequence: CASSSEHLYEQYF.

The chain has TRBV7-6 and TRBJ1-6; 7 bases are a match to TRBD1. There are 15 residues in the CDR3. CDR1 and CDR2 (germline): SGHVS, FNYEAQ. The trim removed 5 bases at V and 11 bases at J, leaving 12 bases unmatched. For the CDR3, the DNA is TGTGCCAGCAGCGGACAGGTAGCTCCCGCGGCACCCCTCCACTTT. This translates into CASSGQVAPAAPLHF.

V is TRBV5-5 and J is TRBJ2-3; tentatively, D is TRBD2 (5 bases). V was clipped by 0 bases and J by 0 bases, with 5 bases between them. CDR3 length equals 14 residues. Germline CDR1 is SGHKS and CDR2 is YYEKEE (reference sequence). The CDR3 DNA is TGTGCCAGCAGCTTGGGGACTAGCACAGATACGCAGTATTTT. Residues: CASSLGTSTDTQYF.

The V gene is TRBV10-3, the J gene TRBJ2-2; 9 bases align to TRBD1. J was trimmed by 4 bases and V by 2 bases; bases with no gene match: 5. This CDR3 has 16 amino acids. Germline lookup yields CDR1 ENHRY and CDR2 SYGVKD. The DNA for the CDR3 is TGTGCCATCAGTGAGCATGGGACAGGGACCACCGGGGAGCTGTTTTTT. It codes for CAISEHGTGTTGELFF.

This clone showed up just once. The chain combines TRBV6-6 with TRBJ2-5, with 12 bases aligning to TRBD2. The junction had 4 bases not matched to a gene; V was cut back by 6 bases and J by 2 bases. Germline V CDR1 and CDR2: MNHNY, SVGAGI (reference sequence). This CDR3 spans 15 amino acids. In DNA form, the CDR3 reads TGTGCCAGCAGACGACTAGCGGGGGAACAAGAGACCCAGTACTTC. It yields the protein CASRRLAGEQETQYF.

The chain is built from TRBV29-1 and TRBJ2-4; 11 bases are a match to TRBD1. J was trimmed by 9 bases and V by 4 bases; bases with no gene match: 11. Germline V gene sequence: CDR1 SQVTM, CDR2 ANQGSEA. This CDR3 spans 15 amino acids. The CDR3 here is CSVGGQGAPVGIQYF. CDR3 nucleotides: TGCAGCGTTGGAGGACAGGGGGCGCCTGTAGGCATTCAGTACTTC.